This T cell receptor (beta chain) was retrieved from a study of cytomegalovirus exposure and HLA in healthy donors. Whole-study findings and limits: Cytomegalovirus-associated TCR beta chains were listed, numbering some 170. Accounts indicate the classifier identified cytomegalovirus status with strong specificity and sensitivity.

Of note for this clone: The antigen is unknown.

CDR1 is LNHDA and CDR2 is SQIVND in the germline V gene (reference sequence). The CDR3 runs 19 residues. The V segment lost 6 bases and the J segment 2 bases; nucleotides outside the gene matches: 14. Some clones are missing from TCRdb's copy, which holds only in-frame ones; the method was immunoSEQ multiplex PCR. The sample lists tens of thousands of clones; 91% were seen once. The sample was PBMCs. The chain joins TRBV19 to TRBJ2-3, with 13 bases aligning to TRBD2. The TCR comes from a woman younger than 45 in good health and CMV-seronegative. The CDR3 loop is CASSKVITGLAGVTDTQYF. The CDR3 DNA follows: TGTGCCAGTAGCAAAGTGATAACCGGACTAGCGGGAGTCACAGATACGCAGTATTTT.